Listed below are T cell receptor beta chains from one sample, sequenced in a study of cytomegalovirus exposure and HLA in healthy donors. Clones were sequenced by immunoSEQ multiplex PCR, and TCRdb holds only the in-frame ones, with some missing. The table shows approximately 97,000 clones, with 55% to 80% occurring only once. The sample was PBMCs. The receptors shown here come from a human donor in good health. The CDR3 runs from the conserved cysteine through the conserved F or W. Fields, in order: D gene, J gene, V gene, CDR3 length, clone size, CDR3 DNA, CDR3 protein. The D gene is left open where the match is weak. Expanded clones get a size class; other rows say once, few or many, or leave the size out.

D gene: TRBD2; J gene: TRBJ2-7; V gene: TRBV19; CDR3 length: 14; clone size: .; CDR3 DNA: TGTGCCAGTAGTATAAGCGGGGGTCCTTACGAGCAGTACTTC; CDR3 protein: CASSISGGPYEQYF
D gene: TRBD2; J gene: TRBJ2-3; V gene: TRBV19; CDR3 length: 15; clone size: .; CDR3 DNA: TGTGCCAGTACCCATACTAGCGCTCGCACAGATACGCAGTATTTT; CDR3 protein: CASTHTSARTDTQYF
D gene: TRBD2; J gene: TRBJ2-7; V gene: TRBV6-5; CDR3 length: 15; clone size: .; CDR3 DNA: TGTGCCAGCAGTCTGACTAGCGGGAGCTCCTACGAGCAGTACTTC; CDR3 protein: CASSLTSGSSYEQYF
D gene: TRBD1; J gene: TRBJ2-1; V gene: TRBV27; CDR3 length: 15; clone size: .; CDR3 DNA: TGTGCCAGCAGTCGACAGGGGAATTCCTACAATGAGCAGTTCTTC; CDR3 protein: CASSRQGNSYNEQFF
D gene: TRBD1; J gene: TRBJ1-1; V gene: TRBV5-1; CDR3 length: 16; clone size: few; CDR3 DNA: TGCGCCAGCGGTAAGACAGGGAATGTCAACGGCGGTGAAGCTTTCTTT; CDR3 protein: CASGKTGNVNGGEAFF
D gene: TRBD1; J gene: TRBJ2-1; V gene: TRBV6-5; CDR3 length: 13; clone size: .; CDR3 DNA: TGTGCCAGCAGAAGACAGGGTCCCAATGAGCAGTTCTTC; CDR3 protein: CASRRQGPNEQFF
D gene: .; J gene: TRBJ2-5; V gene: TRBV6-4; CDR3 length: 13; clone size: .; CDR3 DNA: TGTGCCACCTCCAGGGAGGTTGGAGAGACCCAGTACTTC; CDR3 protein: CATSREVGETQYF
D gene: .; J gene: TRBJ2-7; V gene: TRBV5-4; CDR3 length: 14; clone size: .; CDR3 DNA: TGTGCCAGCAGCTCACCGACAGGGACTGACGAGCAGTACTTC; CDR3 protein: CASSSPTGTDEQYF
D gene: .; J gene: TRBJ2-3; V gene: TRBV7-2; CDR3 length: 14; clone size: .; CDR3 DNA: TGTGCCAGCAGCTTCCCGGACACGATACGTACGCAGTATTTT; CDR3 protein: CASSFPDTIRTQYF
D gene: .; J gene: TRBJ1-1; V gene: TRBV11-2; CDR3 length: 14; clone size: few; CDR3 DNA: TGTGCCAGCAGATCCGGGGGGGTGAACACTGAAGCTTTCTTT; CDR3 protein: CASRSGGVNTEAFF
D gene: TRBD2; J gene: TRBJ2-1; V gene: TRBV19; CDR3 length: 14; clone size: few; CDR3 DNA: TGTGCCAGTAGTATGATAGCGGGAGCCGATGAGCAGTTCTTC; CDR3 protein: CASSMIAGADEQFF
D gene: .; J gene: TRBJ1-2; V gene: TRBV19; CDR3 length: 16; clone size: .; CDR3 DNA: TGTGCCAGTAGTAGGGTGGGTGAGGACAGAACCTATGGCTACACCTTC; CDR3 protein: CASSRVGEDRTYGYTF
D gene: .; J gene: TRBJ1-1; V gene: TRBV5-1; CDR3 length: 16; clone size: few; CDR3 DNA: TGCGCCAGCAGCTTCGGGCAGGGGTTTGGTGACACTGAAGCTTTCTTT; CDR3 protein: CASSFGQGFGDTEAFF
D gene: .; J gene: TRBJ1-4; V gene: TRBV5-1; CDR3 length: 15; clone size: .; CDR3 DNA: TGCGCCAGCAGCTTAGGGGTCGGAACTAATGAAAAACTGTTTTTT; CDR3 protein: CASSLGVGTNEKLFF
D gene: .; J gene: TRBJ1-5; V gene: TRBV28; CDR3 length: 16; clone size: .; CDR3 DNA: TGTACCAGCAAAAGGAGAAGCTCAGAAGGCAATCAGCCCCAGCATTTT; CDR3 protein: CTSKRRSSEGNQPQHF
D gene: .; J gene: TRBJ2-2; V gene: TRBV27; CDR3 length: 17; clone size: .; CDR3 DNA: TGTGCCAGCAGTTTCACCGTCACACACCTGAACACCGGGGAGCTGTTTTTT; CDR3 protein: CASSFTVTHLNTGELFF
D gene: .; J gene: TRBJ1-1; V gene: TRBV7-8; CDR3 length: 12; clone size: .; CDR3 DNA: TGTGCCAGCAGCTTAGCGACAGGTGAAGCTTTCTTT; CDR3 protein: CASSLATGEAFF
D gene: TRBD2; J gene: TRBJ2-5; V gene: TRBV7-9; CDR3 length: 16; clone size: .; CDR3 DNA: TGTGCCAGCAGCCCTCCCCTAGCGGGAGGGGATGAGACCCAGTACTTC; CDR3 protein: CASSPPLAGGDETQYF
D gene: .; J gene: TRBJ2-3; V gene: TRBV13; CDR3 length: 15; clone size: once; CDR3 DNA: TGTGCCAGCAGCTTAAGGTTAGCGGAGGCAGATACGCAGTATTTT; CDR3 protein: CASSLRLAEADTQYF
D gene: .; J gene: TRBJ2-2; V gene: TRBV5-1; CDR3 length: 15; clone size: .; CDR3 DNA: TGCGCCAGCAGCTCAGGGGATGCGAACACCGGGGAGCTGTTTTTT; CDR3 protein: CASSSGDANTGELFF
D gene: .; J gene: TRBJ2-3; V gene: TRBV29-1; CDR3 length: 12; clone size: .; CDR3 DNA: TGCAGCTTACGACTATCCACAGATACGCAGTATTTT; CDR3 protein: CSLRLSTDTQYF
D gene: .; J gene: TRBJ1-1; V gene: TRBV19; CDR3 length: 13; clone size: .; CDR3 DNA: TGTGCCAGTAGTATAGAGGGGCGAACTGAAGCTTTCTTT; CDR3 protein: CASSIEGRTEAFF